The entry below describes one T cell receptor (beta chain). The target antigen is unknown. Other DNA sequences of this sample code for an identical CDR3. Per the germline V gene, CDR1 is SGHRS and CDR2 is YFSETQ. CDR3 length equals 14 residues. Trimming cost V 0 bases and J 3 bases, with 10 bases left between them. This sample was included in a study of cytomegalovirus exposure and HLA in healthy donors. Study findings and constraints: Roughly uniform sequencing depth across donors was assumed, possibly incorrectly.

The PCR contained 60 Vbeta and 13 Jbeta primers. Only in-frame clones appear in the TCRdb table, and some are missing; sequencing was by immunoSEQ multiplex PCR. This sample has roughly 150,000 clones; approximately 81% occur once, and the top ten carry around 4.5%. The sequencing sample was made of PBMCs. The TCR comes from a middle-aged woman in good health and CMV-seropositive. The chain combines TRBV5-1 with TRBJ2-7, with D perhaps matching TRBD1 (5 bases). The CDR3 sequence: CASSLGQGIYEQYF. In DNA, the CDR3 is TGCGCCAGCAGCTTGGGGCAGGGTATCTACGAGCAGTACTTC.